The 21 T cell receptor beta chains presented below share a single source sample, sequenced in a study of beta chain features in type 1 diabetes. Of the isolated RNA, all was reverse transcribed, and so the sequenced material was expressed TCRB transcripts. Generated by immunoSEQ multiplex PCR, the TCRdb table keeps only in-frame clones and is missing some. The data contain 250,000 or so clones, 25% to 35% of them seen just once; the ten biggest clones take up 3.5% to 4.5%. Material: central memory CD4+ T cells from blood. The receptor set was obtained from a man aged 30 to 45 in good health.

In this sample, this clone turned up a few times. This chain uses TRBV19 with TRBJ2-7; 9 bases fit TRBD1. There are 21 residues in the CDR3. V dropped 5 bases and J dropped 4; count of bases not matched to a gene: 27. Germline V CDR1 and CDR2: LNHDA, SQIVND (reference sequence). The CDR3 sequence is CASSPRTGEDLRAPKLYEQYF. DNA for the CDR3: TGTGCCAGTAGTCCGAGGACAGGGGAGGATCTCCGGGCCCCGAAGCTATACGAGCAGTACTTC.

The V gene is TRBV6-1, the J gene TRBJ2-3; perhaps D is TRBD1 or TRBD2 (6 bases each). CDR1 is MNHNS and CDR2 is SASEGT in the germline V gene. This CDR3 is 13 amino acids long. V lost 9 bases and J lost 2, with 12 bases in between. DNA of the CDR3: TGTGCCAGTGCGGGACACCACACAGATACGCAGTATTTT. Residues: CASAGHHTDTQYF.

The CDR3 nucleotides read TGTGCCAGCAGCTCGAGGGAGGGGAATAGCAATCAGCCCCAGCATTTT. Its protein is CASSSREGNSNQPQHF. The chain couples TRBV7-9 to TRBJ1-5; tentatively, D is TRBD1 (5 bases). The CDR3 covers 16 residues. Germline V gene lookup returns CDR1 SEHNR and CDR2 FQNEAQ (reference sequence). V lost 4 bases and J lost 0, with 13 bases in between.

The rearrangement links TRBV30 to TRBJ1-1; TRBD1 matches at 7 bases. CDR1 GTSNPN and CDR2 SVGIG come from the germline V gene (reference sequence). The CDR3 covers 12 residues. J gave up 11 bases and V 3 bases, and 9 bases lay outside the gene matches. CDR3 loop: CAWSTTGTTAFF. The CDR3, as DNA: TGTGCCTGGAGCACGACAGGGACGACCGCTTTCTTT.

The chain recombines TRBV29-1 with TRBJ2-3; D may be TRBD1 (6 bases). CDR3 length equals 14 residues. V lost 5 bases and J lost 0, with 12 bases in between. The germline CDR1 and CDR2 sequences are SQVTM and ANQGSEA. CDR3 residues: CSVLDRTSTDTQYF. The DNA of the CDR3 is TGCAGCGTTCTCGACAGGACCAGCACAGATACGCAGTATTTT.

With regard to this clone: Other nucleotide sequences in the sample specify the same CDR3. The gene calls are TRBV5-1 and TRBJ2-7; D tentatively reads TRBD1 or TRBD2 (5 bases each). Trimming took off 1 base at V and 3 bases at J, with 11 bases between the two ends. Germline values: CDR1 SGHRS, CDR2 YFSETQ. CDR3 length: 14 amino acids. Here the CDR3 reads CASSLSGQGYEQYF. In DNA form, the CDR3 reads TGCGCCAGCAGCTTGTCGGGGCAGGGCTACGAGCAGTACTTC.

The genes are TRBV4-2 and TRBJ2-1; 12 positions match TRBD2. The V gene end was trimmed by 3 bases and the J gene end by 9 bases; junction bases not matched to a gene: 3. The CDR3 spans 14 residues. The germline V gene encodes CDR1 LGHNA and CDR2 YNFKEQ. CDR3 nucleotide sequence: TGTGCCAGCAGCCAGGTGACTAGCGGGAGTGAGCAGTTCTTC. It translates to CASSQVTSGSEQFF.

The chain has TRBV19 and TRBJ2-5; D not resolved. Germline lookup yields CDR1 LNHDA and CDR2 SQIVND (reference sequence). The CDR3 length is 14 residues. V was cut by 4 bases and J by 5 bases, with 14 bases left in between. The CDR3 here is CASSKAGQGETQYF. The CDR3 nucleotides read TGTGCCAGTAGTAAAGCAGGCCAAGGGGAGACCCAGTACTTC.

The genes are TRBV29-1 and TRBJ1-2, with 12 bases aligning to TRBD1. This CDR3 is 16 amino acids long. From germline, CDR1 is SQVTM and CDR2 ANQGSEA. V lost 5 bases, J lost 0 bases, and 7 bases stayed unmatched. The CDR3 DNA is TGCAGCGTTCCCGGGACAGGGGGCGGAACTAACTATGGCTACACCTTC. It is translated as CSVPGTGGGTNYGYTF.

The V and J genes are TRBV4-3 and TRBJ2-3; the D gene is possibly TRBD1 (5 bases). Germline lookup yields CDR1 LGHNA and CDR2 YSLEER. V was trimmed by 0 bases and J by 9 bases, leaving 10 bases between them. The CDR3 contains 13 residues. As DNA, the CDR3 is TGCGCCAGCAGCCAAGATCGACAGCCCACGCAGTATTTT. As protein: CASSQDRQPTQYF.

On this clone: This sample also contains other DNA sequences that code for the same CDR3. This chain links TRBV5-1 with TRBJ2-5, with D hard to call. Germline V gene data show CDR1 as SGHRS and CDR2 as YFSETQ. Trimming stripped 0 bases from V and 1 base from J, with 7 bases between. This CDR3 comprises 14 residues. The CDR3: CASSLGGFQETQYF. The DNA for the CDR3 is TGCGCCAGCAGCTTGGGTGGCTTCCAAGAGACCCAGTACTTC.

V and J are TRBV7-2 and TRBJ2-5; the D gene could be TRBD1 or TRBD2 (5 bases each). Trimming took 5 bases from V and 1 from J, leaving 17 bases between them. The CDR3 sequence is 16 residues long. Germline V gives CDR1 SGHTA, CDR2 FQGNSA. The CDR3 spells CASSPGALAIQETQYF. The DNA for the CDR3 is TGTGCCAGCAGCCCCGGGGCTCTCGCTATCCAAGAGACCCAGTACTTC.

This clone has just one count. The rearrangement joins TRBV7-6 to TRBJ2-3; the match to TRBD2 covers 8 bases. V lost 6 bases, J lost 0 bases, and 11 bases stayed unmatched. The germline gives CDR1 SGHVS, CDR2 FNYEAQ. This CDR3 is 17 amino acids long. CDR3 sequence: CASRRAGGRLSTDTQYF. The CDR3 DNA reads TGTGCCAGCAGACGGGCGGGAGGCCGCCTCAGCACAGATACGCAGTATTTT.

In the case of this clone: A far bigger clonotype differs at one base, so this is likely a read error. This chain joins TRBV29-1 and TRBJ2-3; maybe TRBD2 (5 bases). The CDR3 is made up of 13 amino acids. The germline V and J ends were trimmed by 7 bases and 5 bases, with 16 bases remaining between them. Germline CDR1 and CDR2: SQVTM and ANQGSEA. Written as DNA, the CDR3 is TGCAGCGGAGGGATTAGGGCCGGAGATACGCAGTATTTT. It is translated as CSGGIRAGDTQYF.

The chain couples TRBV11-2 to TRBJ2-5; D perhaps matches TRBD1 (6 bases). Germline assignment: CDR1 SGHAT and CDR2 FQNNGV. This CDR3 has 15 residues. Trimming pared 4 bases from V and 2 bases from J, leaving 14 bases between. The CDR3 DNA is TGTGCCAGCAGCTCGGACGGACAGAGACAAGAGACCCAGTACTTC. It codes for CASSSDGQRQETQYF.

This clone was found a few times. This chain links TRBV27 with TRBJ2-5, with D possibly matching TRBD2 (6 bases). Germline lookup yields CDR1 MNHEY and CDR2 SMNVEV (reference sequence). CDR3 length: 15 residues. Trimming removed 6 bases at V and 5 bases at J, with 19 bases between. CDR3 amino acids: CASSRALAEGETQYF. The CDR3 nucleotides are TGTGCCAGCAGCCGCGCCTTAGCGGAGGGCGAGACCCAGTACTTC.

The V and J genes are TRBV5-6 and TRBJ1-1, with 9 bases matching TRBD1. Germline trimming cut 3 bases from V and 1 base from J; bases unmatched to any gene: 1. This CDR3 region has 14 residues. Germline V gene lookup returns CDR1 SGHDT and CDR2 YYEEEE. For the CDR3, the DNA is TGTGCCAGCAGCTGGACAGGGGAGAACACTGAAGCTTTCTTT. Its protein product is CASSWTGENTEAFF.

This clone was counted only a few times. The chain joins TRBV28 to TRBJ1-1, with D unclear. V was clipped by 4 bases and J by 6 bases, with 15 bases between them. From germline, CDR1 is MDHEN and CDR2 SYDVKM. The CDR3 is 14 amino acids. The CDR3 sequence is CASSSLDGVPEAFF. The DNA for the CDR3 is TGTGCCAGCAGTTCCCTTGACGGTGTCCCTGAAGCTTTCTTT. The complete variable domain, with remaining parts taken from reference TRBV28 and TRBJ1-1, reads DVKVTQSSRYLVKRTGEKVFLECVQDMDHENMFWYRQDPGLGLRLIYFSYDVKMKEKGDIPEGYSVSREKKERFSLILESASTNQTSMYLCASSSLDGVPEAFFGQGTRLTVV.

This clone was counted between two and nine times. The V call is TRBV5-6, the J call TRBJ2-5; D remains unclear. The J call may be wrong; the DNA end is better matched by TRBJ2-7. CDR1 and CDR2 from the germline V gene are SGHDT and YYEEEE. The CDR3 runs to 11 residues. The CDR3 loop reads CASSSVYEQYF. The CDR3 coding sequence is TGTGCCAGCAGCTCAGTCTACGAGCAGTACTTC.

V usage is TRBV15 and J usage is TRBJ1-5; perhaps TRBD1 as D (5 bases). CDR1 and CDR2 from the germline V gene are LNHNV and YYDKDF (reference sequence). This CDR3 has 13 residues. Trimming took 2 bases from V and 6 from J, leaving 8 bases between them. CDR3 nucleotides: TGTGCCACCAGCAGACAGGGAGGTCAGCCCCAGCATTTT. It specifies CATSRQGGQPQHF. The complete variable domain, with remaining parts taken from reference TRBV15 and TRBJ1-5, reads DAMVIQNPRYQVTQFGKPVTLSCSQTLNHNVMYWYQQKSSQAPKLLFHYYDKDFNNEADTPDNFQSRRPNTSFCFLDIRSPGLGDTAMYLCATSRQGGQPQHFGDGTRLSIL.

This clone was seen a few times. The chain has TRBV7-9 and TRBJ2-1; D perhaps matches TRBD1 (5 bases). Trimming took 0 bases from V and 6 from J, leaving 9 bases between them. The CDR3 runs to 14 residues. Per the germline V gene, CDR1 is SEHNR and CDR2 is FQNEAQ (reference sequence). The CDR3 region is CASSLAGLTNEQFF. CDR3 nucleotides: TGTGCCAGCAGCTTAGCGGGGCTGACCAATGAGCAGTTCTTC.